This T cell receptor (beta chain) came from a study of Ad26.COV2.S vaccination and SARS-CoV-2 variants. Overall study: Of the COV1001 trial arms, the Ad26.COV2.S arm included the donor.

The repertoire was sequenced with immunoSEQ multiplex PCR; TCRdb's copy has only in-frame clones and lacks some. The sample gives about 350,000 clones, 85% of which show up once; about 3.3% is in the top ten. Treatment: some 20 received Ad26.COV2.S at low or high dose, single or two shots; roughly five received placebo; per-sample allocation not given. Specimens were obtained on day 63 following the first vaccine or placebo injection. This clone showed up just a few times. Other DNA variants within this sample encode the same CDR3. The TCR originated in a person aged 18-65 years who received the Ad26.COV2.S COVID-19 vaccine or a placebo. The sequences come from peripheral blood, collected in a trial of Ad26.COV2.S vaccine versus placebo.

The CDR3 DNA reads TGTGCCAGCAGCTTAGGCGGGGCCAACACCGGGGAGCTGTTTTTT. Amino acids: CASSLGGANTGELFF. J is TRBJ2-2 and V is TRBV7-2; D might be TRBD2 (6 bases). This CDR3 region has 15 residues. Germline loops: CDR1 SGHTA, CDR2 FQGNSA. V lost 1 base and J lost 2, with 8 bases in between.